This TCR beta chain stems from a study of T cell changes during pregnancy in multiple sclerosis. By share, this clone ranks as medium-sized. Produced via immunoSEQ multiplex PCR; TCRdb's table is partial and in-frame only. The repertoire holds some 77,000 clones, with about 92% as singletons. Trimming took 10 bases from V and 3 from J, leaving 21 bases between them. The CDR3 loop spans 15 amino acids. Per germline, CDR1 MDHEN and CDR2 SYDVKM. The sequences come from peripheral blood, collected after pregnancy. V and J are TRBV28 and TRBJ1-1; maybe TRBD1 (6 bases). This clonotype was sampled from a female donor in good health, enrolled as a control in a pregnancy study. The CDR3 is CATNLGGALYTEAFF. For the CDR3, the DNA is TGTGCCACCAACCTTGGGGGGGCGCTGTACACTGAAGCTTTCTTT.